These 17 T cell receptor beta chains share one sample of origin, sequenced in a study of regulatory T cells in long-lasting Graves disease. Time point specified: newly diagnosed GD, antithyroid drugs for less than 3 months. Generation of the TCR library employed RNA extracted from PBMCs. Libraries of TCR beta came from iRepertoire HTBI primers plus Arm-PCR of CDR3 regions. TCRdb fed the multiplex PCR reads into MiXCR, producing one record per CDR3 protein. The profile covers about 460,000 distinct CDR3 sequences, with 13% to 15% appearing a single time and around a sixth taken by the ten largest. This sample also belongs to another study, concerning T cells in Graves' hyperthyroidism and ophthalmopathy.

The sequences come from peripheral blood mononuclear cells (PBMCs), collected at new diagnosis, from a patient treated with antithyroid drugs. These receptors came from a woman aged 50 to 60 with Graves disease.

The chain couples TRBV28 to TRBJ2-7; the D call may be TRBD1 or TRBD2 (5 bases each). V shed 5 bases and J shed 3 bases, with 14 bases lying between them. The CDR3 spans 14 residues. Per the germline V gene, CDR1 is MDHEN and CDR2 is SYDVKM. CDR3 bases: TGTGCCAGCAGTCCCTCGGGGCTGGTCTACGAGCAGTACTTC. Translation: CASSPSGLVYEQYF.

The chain couples TRBV3-1 to TRBJ2-7; D is undetermined. CDR3 length: 15 amino acids. V was pared by 1 base and J by 0 bases, with 10 bases between. CDR1 is LGHDT, CDR2 YNNKEL, per germline (reference sequence). CDR3 sequence reads: CASSQGWAYSYEQYF. The CDR3 bases are TGTGCCAGCAGCCAAGGATGGGCTTACTCCTACGAGCAGTACTTC.

The rearrangement uses TRBV27 and TRBJ2-1; 11 positions match TRBD2. CDR1 is MNHEY, CDR2 SMNVEV, per germline (reference sequence). V lost 5 bases, J lost 5 bases, and 8 bases stayed unmatched. The CDR3 is made up of 16 amino acids. The CDR3 spells CASSTTGTSGHNEQFF. The CDR3 DNA follows: TGTGCCAGCAGTACCACCGGGACTAGCGGTCACAATGAGCAGTTCTTC.

The chain is built from TRBV18 and TRBJ2-2; 7 nucleotides agree with TRBD1. V dropped 3 bases and J dropped 1; count of bases not matched to a gene: 5. Germline CDR1 is KGHSH and CDR2 is LQKENI. The CDR3 consists of 16 residues. The CDR3 coding sequence is TGTGCCAGCTCACCGGGCCGGACAGGGAACACCGGGGAGCTGTTTTTT. Translating gives CASSPGRTGNTGELFF.

This clonotype was seen ten or more times. The chain employs TRBV10-3 and TRBJ1-5; TRBD1 matches 10 bases. Germline loops: CDR1 ENHRY, CDR2 SYGVKD. There are 15 residues in the CDR3. The V segment lost 0 bases and the J segment 7 bases; nucleotides outside the gene matches: 3. The CDR3 loop is CAISESGQGNQPQHF. CDR3 nucleotides: TGTGCCATCAGTGAGTCGGGACAGGGGAACCAGCCCCAGCATTTT.

This clonotype was found many times. The chain carries TRBV2 and TRBJ2-7, with 10 nucleotides matching TRBD1. The J segment lost 5 bases and the V segment lost 6 bases, leaving 4 bases of the junction unmatched. The CDR3 spans 13 residues. CDR1 and CDR2 from the germline V gene are SNHLY and FYNNEI. Here the CDR3 DNA reads TGTGCCAGCAGGGGGACAGGGGACCACGAGCAGTACTTC. Its protein is CASRGTGDHEQYF.

The sample holds many counts of this clonotype. The genes are TRBV10-1 and TRBJ1-5; D unclear. CDR3 length equals 13 residues. Germline loops: CDR1 WNHNN, CDR2 SYGVQD (reference sequence). The V end lost 4 bases, the J end lost 4 bases, and 8 bases lay between the germline ends. The CDR3 sequence: CASSVGLNQPQHF. The CDR3, as DNA: TGCGCCAGCAGTGTAGGTCTGAATCAGCCCCAGCATTTT.

This clonotype was detected a few times. A read error is possible here, since a much larger clone lies one base away. Since no conserved phenylalanine or tryptophan closes the CDR3, a read error is the likely cause. V and J are TRBV2 and TRBJ2-1; D is uncertain. The germline V gene has CDR1 SNHLY and CDR2 FYNNEI. V was cut by 8 bases and J by 5 bases, with 7 bases left in between. CDR3 length equals 11 residues. DNA for the CDR3: TGTGCCAGCCAGATCCACAATGAGCAGTTCTCC. Translating it yields CASQIHNEQFS.

The sample holds many counts of this clonotype. V gene TRBV16 combines with J gene TRBJ1-1; TRBD1 matches at 9 bases. Germline V gives CDR1 KGHSY, CDR2 FQNENV. The CDR3 runs 14 residues. V was clipped by 7 bases and J by 5 bases; unmatched bases: 8. The CDR3 sequence is CASILRDRATEAFF. CDR3 in DNA: TGTGCCAGCATTCTCCGGGACAGGGCGACTGAAGCTTTCTTT.

This clonotype showed up many times. The chain is built from TRBV7-3 and TRBJ2-4; unclear D gene. V lost 1 base, J lost 0 bases, and 7 bases lay in between. This CDR3 has 15 amino acids. The V gene's germline CDR1 is SGHTA and CDR2 FQGTGA. As DNA, the CDR3 is TGTGCCAGCAGCTTAATGGGCGGAGCCAAAAACATTCAGTACTTC. Translating it yields CASSLMGGAKNIQYF.

The rearrangement links TRBV20-1 to TRBJ1-5; D gene unclear. The CDR3 runs 14 residues. V lost 3 bases to trimming and J lost 0 bases, with 9 bases between them. Germline loops: CDR1 DFQATT, CDR2 SNEGSKA (reference sequence). In nucleotides, the CDR3 is TGCAGTGCTAGGGCAGACACTAGCAATCAGCCCCAGCATTTT. It encodes CSARADTSNQPQHF.

The chain uses TRBV6-2 or TRBV6-3 and TRBJ2-3; D call uncertain. The CDR3 is 16 residues long. The V gene's germline CDR1 is MNHEY and CDR2 SVGEGT. V lost 0 bases to trimming and J lost 4 bases, with 14 bases between them. CDR3 amino acids: CASSYSTPGPPDTQYF. As DNA, the CDR3 is TGTGCCAGCAGTTACTCGACACCGGGCCCTCCAGATACGCAGTATTTT.

The rearrangement links TRBV9 to TRBJ1-1; D ambiguous. The V and J ends lost 0 bases and 1 base respectively, with 10 bases between them. This CDR3 comprises 15 residues. Germline values: CDR1 SGDLS, CDR2 YYNGEE. The CDR3, as DNA: TGTGCCAGCAGCGTAGGTTTCCAGACGAACACTGAAGCTTTCTTT. Translation gives CASSVGFQTNTEAFF. Looking up the rest from reference TRBV9 and TRBJ1-1 gives the full variable domain: DSGVTQTPKHLITATGQRVTLRCSPRSGDLSVYWYQQSLDQGLQFLIQYYNGEERAKGNILERFSAQQFPDLHSELNLSSLELGDSALYFCASSVGFQTNTEAFFGQGTRLTVV.

The chain has TRBV7-2 and TRBJ2-2; 8 bases are shared with TRBD2. Germline values: CDR1 SGHTA, CDR2 FQGNSA. The junction had 8 bases not matched to a gene; V was cut back by 5 bases and J by 6 bases. The CDR3 extends over 15 amino acids. In nucleotides, the CDR3 is TGTGCCAGCAGCGATCCGGGACTAGTTTCCGGGGAGCTGTTTTTT. It translates to CASSDPGLVSGELFF.

This clonotype was recorded a few times. The CDR3 DNA sequence: TGTGCCAGCAGCCGCAGGGATACTGAAGCTTTCTTT. Its protein is CASSRRDTEAFF. This chain joins TRBV5-5 and TRBJ1-1; a possible D gene is TRBD1 (5 bases). The CDR3 sequence is 12 residues long. Trimming left V 4 bases short and J 5 bases short, with 9 bases between. CDR1 and CDR2 (germline): SGHKS, YYEKEE (reference sequence).

This clonotype was counted ten times or more. The chain has TRBV9 and TRBJ2-3, with D possibly being TRBD1 or TRBD2 (5 bases each). There are 15 residues in the CDR3. Germline V lookup: CDR1 SGDLS, CDR2 YYNGEE. V lost 5 bases and J 5 bases, leaving 18 bases between the germline ends. As DNA, the CDR3 is TGTGCCAGCAGTACCCGGGACGCGCGTAGAGATACGCAGTATTTT. Its protein product is CASSTRDARRDTQYF.

This clonotype was found many times. The V and J genes are TRBV30 and TRBJ2-3, with TRBD2 identical over 11 bases. The ends lost 1 base at V and 8 bases at J; junction bases unmatched: 14. The germline V gene encodes CDR1 GTSNPN and CDR2 SVGIG (reference sequence). The CDR3 length is 17 residues. The CDR3 loop reads CAWSAAGLAGPRGTQYF. The CDR3 coding sequence is TGTGCCTGGAGTGCGGCCGGACTAGCGGGTCCCAGGGGTACGCAGTATTTT.